Below, 5 T cell receptor beta chains from the same sample are listed, as sequenced in a study of T-cell memory formation after mild COVID-19. One entry per CDR3 protein results from TCRdb running MiXCR on the 5' RACE reads. The data hold 45,000 to 65,000 distinct CDR3 sequences, with 8% to 10% observed a single time. Material: PBMCs or a T cell subset sorted from them (not recorded which). These receptor sequences come from a man between 18 and 29 years old who had mild COVID-19 (a few samples of this study predate the infection). Cell type and time point are not known.

This rearrangement joins TRBV7-2 to TRBJ2-7, with TRBD1 matching 9 bases. The germline CDR1 and CDR2 sequences are SGHTA and FQGNSA. This CDR3 has 14 amino acids. The J segment lost 4 bases and the V segment lost 1 base, leaving 2 bases of the junction unmatched. DNA for the CDR3: TGTGCCAGCAGCTTAGGGGACAGGGTTTACGAGCAGTACTTC. Its protein product is CASSLGDRVYEQYF. Filled out from reference TRBV7-2 and TRBJ2-7, the complete variable domain reads GAGVSQSPSNKVTEKGKDVELRCDPISGHTALYWYRQSLGQGLEFLIYFQGNSAPDKSGLPSDRFSAERTGGSVSTLTIQRTQQEDSAVYLCASSLGDRVYEQYFGPGTRLTVT.

J is TRBJ2-1 and V is TRBV7-3; TRBD2 aligns across 10 bases. This CDR3 has 16 residues. The trim removed 5 bases at V and 2 bases at J, leaving 6 bases unmatched. CDR1 is SGHTA and CDR2 is FQGTGA in the germline V gene. In DNA form, the CDR3 reads TGTGCCAGCAGCCTCATAGCGGGGGGCACCTACAATGAGCAGTTCTTC. Translating it yields CASSLIAGGTYNEQFF.

On this clonotype itself: No DNA is shown, since the ends of the CDR3 on it are uncertain; the CDR3 is the one TCRdb lists. The CDR3 spells CASSFGAFGAGELFF. The genes are TRBV7-2 and TRBJ2-2; TRBD2 reflects the table's D call only, with no check against the DNA. The CDR3 has 15 amino acids, counting both end residues. Per germline, CDR1 SGHTA and CDR2 FQGNSA.

V gene TRBV10-1 combines with J gene TRBJ2-1, with D perhaps TRBD2 (5 bases). Trimming stripped 0 bases from V and 12 bases from J, with 12 bases between. In germline, CDR1 is WNHNN, CDR2 SYGVQD (reference sequence). The CDR3 totals 13 residues. The CDR3 here is CASSESFKGVQFF. The CDR3 bases are TGCGCCAGCAGTGAGTCGTTCAAGGGAGTGCAGTTCTTC.

This chain uses TRBV7-2 with TRBJ2-3, with a weak D call TRBD2 (5 bases). Trimming stripped 3 bases from V and 0 bases from J, with 10 bases between. The CDR3 has 15 residues. CDR1 and CDR2 from the germline V gene are SGHTA and FQGNSA. CDR3 in amino acids: CASSLDLVSTDTQYF. In DNA form, the CDR3 reads TGTGCCAGCAGCTTGGACTTAGTGAGCACAGATACGCAGTATTTT. Using reference TRBV7-2 and TRBJ2-3 for the parts outside the CDR3, the full variable domain is GAGVSQSPSNKVTEKGKDVELRCDPISGHTALYWYRQSLGQGLEFLIYFQGNSAPDKSGLPSDRFSAERTGGSVSTLTIQRTQQEDSAVYLCASSLDLVSTDTQYFGPGTRLTVL.